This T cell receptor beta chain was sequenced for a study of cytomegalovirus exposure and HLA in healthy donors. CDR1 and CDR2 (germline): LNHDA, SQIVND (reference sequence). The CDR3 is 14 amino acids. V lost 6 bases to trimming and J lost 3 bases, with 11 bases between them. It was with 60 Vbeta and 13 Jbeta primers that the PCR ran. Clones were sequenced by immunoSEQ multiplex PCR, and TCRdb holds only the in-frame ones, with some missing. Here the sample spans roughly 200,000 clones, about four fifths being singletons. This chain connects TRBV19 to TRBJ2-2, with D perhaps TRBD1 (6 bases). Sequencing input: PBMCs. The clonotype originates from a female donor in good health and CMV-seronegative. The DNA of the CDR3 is TGTGCCAGTAGGGGGGCATCGTACACCGGGGAGCTGTTTTTT. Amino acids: CASRGASYTGELFF.